The 10 T cell receptor beta chains reported below all come from one sample, sequenced in a study of T cell responses to AZD1222 COVID-19 vaccine. Libraries were prepared by immunoSEQ multiplex PCR; TCRdb keeps only in-frame clonotypes and omits some of them. The table includes more than 150,000 clones, 80% to 95% detected once. This specimen consisted of peripheral blood, obtained 28 days after the second AZD1222 dose. The source is an adult who received the AZD1222 COVID-19 vaccine.

This clone was counted a single time. The chain has TRBV13 and TRBJ2-7; 9 nucleotides agree with TRBD1. The germline V gene has CDR1 PRHDT and CDR2 FYEKMQ (reference sequence). The CDR3 is made up of 14 amino acids. V was pared by 3 bases and J by 5 bases, with 5 bases of the junction left unmatched. CDR3 coding DNA: TGTGCCAGCAGCTTGGGACAGGGCAACAACGAGCAGTACTTC. This codes for CASSLGQGNNEQYF.

The V call is TRBV28, the J call TRBJ1-3; D is unclear. This CDR3 is 14 amino acids long. Germline assignment: CDR1 MDHEN and CDR2 SYDVKM. Trimming shortened V by 0 bases and J by 4 bases, and 7 bases separated the two germline ends. CDR3 sequence reads: CASSLWTVGNTIYF. CDR3 in DNA: TGTGCCAGCAGTTTATGGACGGTCGGAAACACCATATATTTT.

The CDR3 nucleotides are TGTGCCAGCAGCCAAGGCTGGGAATACACAGATACGCAGTATTTT. It encodes CASSQGWEYTDTQYF. The chain combines TRBV14 with TRBJ2-3; D remains ambiguous. The CDR3 length is 15 residues. The germline gives CDR1 SGHDN, CDR2 FVKESK. With 1 base removed from V and 2 bases from J, the gap between germline ends came to 10 bases.

The chain links TRBV2 to TRBJ1-1, with 12 nucleotides matching TRBD1. Germline-derived CDR1 and CDR2 are SNHLY and FYNNEI. This CDR3 region has 15 residues. V shed 10 bases, J shed 4 bases, and the junction held 10 bases outside the gene matches. The CDR3 sequence is CATRDRGRVGTEAFF. The CDR3 nucleotides are TGTGCCACCCGGGACAGGGGGCGAGTAGGCACTGAAGCTTTCTTT.

The rearrangement links TRBV7-9 to TRBJ2-7; 7 bases align to TRBD1. This CDR3 has 14 residues. J gave up 0 bases and V 7 bases, and 6 bases lay outside the gene matches. The germline V gene has CDR1 SEHNR and CDR2 FQNEAQ (reference sequence). The CDR3 DNA reads TGTGCCAGCACTCCGGGACAGAACTCCTACGAGCAGTACTTC. Its translation is CASTPGQNSYEQYF.

This sequence joins TRBV29-1 and TRBJ2-1, with 10 nucleotides matching TRBD1. The CDR3 loop spans 14 amino acids. Unmatched junction bases numbered 9, after V lost 7 bases and J lost 6 bases. The V gene's germline CDR1 is SQVTM and CDR2 ANQGSEA. CDR3 sequence: CSGTGTGAFNEQFF. CDR3 nucleotides: TGCAGCGGCACCGGGACAGGGGCCTTCAATGAGCAGTTCTTC.

This chain uses TRBV5-4 with TRBJ1-1; tentative D call: TRBD1 (6 bases). Trimming took 4 bases from V and 11 from J, leaving 21 bases between them. The CDR3 runs to 14 residues. Germline V lookup: CDR1 SGHNT, CDR2 YYREEE (reference sequence). For the CDR3, the DNA is TGTGCCAGCAGCGCTCCATCAACAGGGAGGGGGGCTTTCTTT. The encoded protein is CASSAPSTGRGAFF.

The chain uses TRBV11-1 and TRBJ2-7; perhaps TRBD1 as D (6 bases). The CDR3 totals 16 residues. The V and J ends lost 5 bases and 0 bases respectively, with 17 bases between them. Looked up from germline, CDR1 is SGHAT and CDR2 is FQDESV (reference sequence). CDR3 in amino acids: CASSPSRGHSSYEQYF. The CDR3 nucleotides are TGTGCCAGCAGCCCCAGCCGGGGACACAGCTCCTACGAGCAGTACTTC.

This sequence joins TRBV24-1 and TRBJ2-1; a weak D match, TRBD2 (5 bases). The CDR3 runs to 13 residues. Per germline, CDR1 KGHDR and CDR2 SFDVKD. Trimming removed 2 bases from V and 6 bases from J, with 7 bases in between. The CDR3 nucleotides read TGTGCCACCAGTGATTCTAGCCGCAATGAGCAGTTCTTC. Translation gives CATSDSSRNEQFF.

The chain joins TRBV28 to TRBJ2-7, with D uncertain. Germline CDR1 MDHEN, CDR2 SYDVKM. This CDR3 comprises 14 residues. Trimming removed 7 bases at V and 2 bases at J, with 15 bases between. As DNA, the CDR3 is TGTGCCAGCATCCTGGTGGGCCATCCCTACGAGCAGTACTTC. It encodes CASILVGHPYEQYF.